This is a list of T cell receptor beta chains from one sample in a study of cytomegalovirus exposure and HLA in healthy donors. Clones were sequenced by immunoSEQ multiplex PCR, and TCRdb holds only the in-frame ones, with some missing. The data hold around 300,000 clones, with around 85% observed a single time. The specimen sequenced was PBMCs. Source of these receptors: a woman between 18 and 30 years old in good health and CMV-seronegative. Both conserved end residues are part of each CDR3. D genes are given only for firm matches. Expanded clones get a size class; other rows say once, few or many, or leave the size out.

D: NA; size: few; V: TRBV7-6; J: TRBJ1-5; CDR3: CASSQRGNQPQHF; DNA: TGTGCCAGCAGCCAACGGGGGAATCAGCCCCAGCATTTT
D: NA; size: once; V: TRBV6-1; J: TRBJ2-7; CDR3: CASSASYEQYF; DNA: TGTGCCAGCAGTGCGTCCTACGAGCAGTACTTC
D: NA; size: few; V: TRBV11-2; J: TRBJ2-7; CDR3: CASSSTGPTQYF; DNA: TGTGCCAGCAGCTCCACAGGGCCTACGCAGTACTTC
D: TRBD1; size: NA; V: TRBV9; J: TRBJ1-2; CDR3: CASSVGGGPYGYTF; DNA: TGTGCCAGCAGCGTAGGAGGGGGCCCCTATGGCTACACCTTC
D: TRBD1; size: NA; V: TRBV5-1; J: TRBJ2-7; CDR3: CASSLRDSPYEQYF; DNA: TGCGCCAGCAGCCTAAGGGACAGTCCCTACGAGCAGTACTTC
D: NA; size: NA; V: TRBV6-4; J: TRBJ2-1; CDR3: CASSDPAGIKQFF; DNA: TGTGCCAGCAGTGACCCCGCCGGGATCAAGCAGTTCTTC
D: NA; size: NA; V: TRBV30; J: TRBJ2-5; CDR3: CAWERVNQETQYF; DNA: TGTGCCTGGGAAAGAGTCAACCAAGAGACCCAGTACTTC
D: NA; size: NA; V: TRBV7-9; J: TRBJ1-2; CDR3: CASSLGVAGAYGYTF; DNA: TGTGCCAGCAGCTTAGGGGTTGCGGGTGCCTATGGCTACACCTTC
D: NA; size: once; V: TRBV11-2; J: TRBJ1-6; CDR3: CASSRRGLGQPNSPLHF; DNA: TGTGCCAGCAGCCGAAGGGGCCTTGGACAGCCCAATTCACCCCTCCACTTT
D: NA; size: NA; V: TRBV27; J: TRBJ2-7; CDR3: CASSPSAGAHSYEQYF; DNA: TGTGCCAGCAGTCCGTCGGCAGGGGCCCACTCCTACGAGCAGTACTTC
D: TRBD1; size: NA; V: TRBV30; J: TRBJ1-1; CDR3: CAWSRGWNTEAFF; DNA: TGTGCCTGGAGCAGGGGGTGGAACACTGAAGCTTTCTTT
D: NA; size: NA; V: TRBV7-9; J: TRBJ2-7; CDR3: CASSLAQGLRYEQYF; DNA: TGTGCCAGCAGCTTAGCCCAGGGGTTGAGGTACGAGCAGTACTTC
D: NA; size: NA; V: TRBV4-3; J: TRBJ2-7; CDR3: CASSQETGRLSYEQYF; DNA: TGCGCCAGCAGCCAAGAAACGGGTCGGCTCTCCTACGAGCAGTACTTC
D: NA; size: NA; V: TRBV28; J: TRBJ2-2; CDR3: CASSMGGYDTGELFF; DNA: TGTGCCAGCAGTATGGGGGGATATGACACCGGGGAGCTGTTTTTT
D: TRBD2; size: once; V: TRBV18; J: TRBJ2-7; CDR3: CASSPPPSGSYEQYF; DNA: TGTGCCAGCTCACCACCCCCTAGCGGGAGCTACGAGCAGTACTTC
D: TRBD1; size: NA; V: TRBV30; J: TRBJ2-7; CDR3: CAWSGGQGAYEQYF; DNA: TGTGCCTGGAGTGGGGGACAGGGGGCCTACGAGCAGTACTTC
D: TRBD1; size: NA; V: TRBV27; J: TRBJ2-1; CDR3: CASSIDRVNEQFF; DNA: TGTGCCAGCAGTATCGACAGGGTCAATGAGCAGTTCTTC
D: NA; size: many; V: TRBV30; J: TRBJ1-5; CDR3: CAWSGTAGSQPQHF; DNA: TGTGCCTGGAGTGGGACAGCAGGAAGTCAGCCCCAGCATTTT
D: NA; size: NA; V: TRBV9; J: TRBJ1-6; CDR3: CASSVERASGSPLHF; DNA: TGTGCCAGCAGCGTAGAAAGGGCCAGCGGTTCACCCCTCCACTTT
D: TRBD2; size: NA; V: TRBV7-9; J: TRBJ2-2; CDR3: CASSVPGLVSGELFF; DNA: TGTGCCAGCAGCGTCCCGGGACTAGTCTCCGGGGAGCTGTTTTTT
D: TRBD2; size: NA; V: TRBV5-1; J: TRBJ2-2; CDR3: CASSQGLARAGELFF; DNA: TGCGCCAGCAGCCAAGGACTAGCGAGGGCCGGGGAGCTGTTTTTT
D: TRBD1; size: NA; V: TRBV5-5; J: TRBJ1-1; CDR3: CASSNTDRDRTEAFF; DNA: TGTGCCAGCAGCAATACCGACAGGGATAGGACTGAAGCTTTCTTT
D: NA; size: NA; V: TRBV11-2; J: TRBJ1-5; CDR3: CASSLGGTSNQPQHF; DNA: TGTGCCAGCAGCTTAGGGGGGACATCGAATCAGCCCCAGCATTTT
D: NA; size: NA; V: TRBV5-1; J: TRBJ1-2; CDR3: CASSLEAGILANYGYTF; DNA: TGCGCCAGCAGCTTGGAGGCAGGGATATTAGCTAACTATGGCTACACCTTC
D: NA; size: NA; V: TRBV5-1; J: TRBJ2-5; CDR3: CASSLTARAETQYF; DNA: TGCGCCAGCAGCTTGACGGCGCGGGCAGAGACCCAGTACTTC
D: NA; size: NA; V: TRBV6-1; J: TRBJ2-3; CDR3: CASAGTSTDTQYF; DNA: TGTGCCAGCGCCGGGACTAGCACAGATACGCAGTATTTT
D: NA; size: NA; V: TRBV9; J: TRBJ2-7; CDR3: CASSVAPGFYEQYF; DNA: TGTGCCAGCAGCGTAGCCCCGGGTTTTTATGAGCAGTACTTC
D: NA; size: NA; V: TRBV6-1; J: TRBJ1-2; CDR3: CASSEYGSGNYGYTF; DNA: TGTGCCAGCAGTGAATATGGGTCCGGGAACTATGGCTACACCTTC
D: NA; size: NA; V: TRBV6-5; J: TRBJ2-7; CDR3: CASSFGSLYPYEQYF; DNA: TGTGCCAGCAGTTTCGGGAGCCTGTACCCCTACGAGCAGTACTTC
D: TRBD2; size: NA; V: TRBV2; J: TRBJ2-6; CDR3: CASRNPRTSGRASGANVLTF; DNA: TGTGCCAGCAGGAACCCCCGGACTAGCGGGAGGGCCTCTGGGGCCAACGTCCTGACTTTC
D: NA; size: NA; V: TRBV7-2; J: TRBJ2-3; CDR3: CASSFWGGRTDTQYF; DNA: TGTGCCAGCAGCTTCTGGGGGGGGCGCACAGATACGCAGTATTTT
D: TRBD1; size: NA; V: TRBV30; J: TRBJ1-2; CDR3: CAWSHQGTGEAYGYTF; DNA: TGTGCCTGGAGTCATCAGGGGACAGGGGAGGCCTATGGCTACACCTTC
D: NA; size: NA; V: TRBV1; J: TRBJ2-1; CDR3: CTSSQPGLASYNEQFF; DNA: TGCACCAGCAGCCAGCCGGGACTAGCCTCCTACAATGAGCAGTTCTTC
D: TRBD2; size: NA; V: TRBV19; J: TRBJ2-5; CDR3: CASSLTPGGAGKETQYF; DNA: TGTGCCAGTAGTCTCACCCCCGGCGGAGCGGGAAAAGAGACCCAGTACTTC
D: TRBD1; size: NA; V: TRBV7-6; J: TRBJ2-2; CDR3: CASSHVQGNGELFF; DNA: TGTGCCAGCAGCCACGTACAGGGGAACGGGGAGCTGTTTTTT
D: TRBD2; size: NA; V: TRBV4-1; J: TRBJ2-7; CDR3: CASSQGGLAKREPSYEQYF; DNA: TGCGCCAGCAGCCAAGGGGGCCTAGCAAAGCGGGAGCCCTCCTACGAGCAGTACTTC
D: TRBD1; size: NA; V: TRBV6-6; J: TRBJ2-7; CDR3: CASSTRQGTYEQYF; DNA: TGTGCCAGCAGTACCCGACAGGGGACCTACGAGCAGTACTTC
D: TRBD1; size: NA; V: TRBV6-1; J: TRBJ1-2; CDR3: CASNPAGTGGSGYTF; DNA: TGTGCCAGCAACCCTGCCGGGACAGGGGGAAGTGGCTACACCTTC